This T cell receptor (beta chain) was identified during a study of T cell responses to AZD1222 COVID-19 vaccine (dated by TCRdb to the early 2020s). Background on the whole study: TCR sequencing covered 230 to 250 trial participants: 207 given two doses of AZD1222 and about 26 given two doses of MenACWY control vaccine. Enrollment into the trials was organized by age into subgroups of 18-55, 56-69 and 70-plus years, and those subgroups contained approximately 150, 30 and 60 TCR-sequenced participants, respectively. The full study reports these points: Because no samples from the day 14 peak response were available, repertoires could be characterized only after the peak T cell response. Nearly half of unique spike-specific TCRs reportedly recognized epitopes outside regions mutated in the B.1.351 and B.1.1.7 variants. Vaccine-associated CD4 TCRs spanned the whole spike protein, with dominant responses in regions 160-218 and 743-854. Most participants were white British and females outnumbered males, and the authors suggested that clonal diversity may have been underestimated. The 56-69-year group was small, and its depth increase did not reach significance, likely because of low power. Conclusions about previously exposed vaccinees are limited, since just 6 or 7 AZD1222 recipients were seropositive for SARS-CoV-2 at baseline. Spike-specific TCR breadth and depth rose significantly after two AZD1222 doses compared with day 0 and with MenACWY recipients.

Inclusive of the bounding cysteine and phenylalanine, the CDR3 is 14 residues long. The read is trimmed to its CDR3 DNA, 42 bases read in frame from base 1. From a lookup of the germline V gene, CDR1 and CDR2 are SGDLS and YYNGEE. V is pruned by 2 bases and J by 5 bases, leaving 1 base of the junction without a gene match. According to the study, the label for this sample's time point signals: about 28 days (+/-7) after the second vaccine dose. Because spike-specific TCR depth and breadth did not differ between the two schedules, AZD1222 recipients who got a second dose at roughly 4 weeks were pooled with those who got a second dose at roughly 12 weeks. Samples from vaccinated people were obtained from the UK trials COV001 and COV002, which included a single-blind randomized controlled phase 2/3 trial of AZD1222 (ChAdOx1 nCoV-19) in healthy adults. For TCRbeta chain sequencing, PBMC samples were collected from trial participants at day 0 and at day 28 after the second dose.

The CDR3 regions of human TCRbeta chains were analyzed by immunosequencing. Per the original workflow: TCRs in the repertoires were compared against a reference library of SARS-CoV-2-specific TCRs that had been generated with the MIRA antigen-specificity platform. Breadth was defined as the fraction of unique TCRs that were SARS-CoV-2-associated. Depth was defined as the fraction of total T cells that were SARS-CoV-2-associated. Using the MIRA data, each spike-specific TCR was assigned both to the spike region to which the TCR was reactive and to a CD4 or CD8 class. Log10-transformed breadth and depth values were compared by one-way ANOVA with Sidak's multiple comparisons tests. TCRdb limited this immuneACCESS table to in-frame rearrangements with V and J called. A share of clones is missing; checked studies link under half to unresolved V genes, and the rest is unexplained. The V and J calls and clone size come from that table; D and trimming were worked out from the DNA. This sample lists some 93,000 clones; 85% to 90% were detected once. The top ten hold around 10% of the sample.

Notes on this clone: It lacks a known antigen. No per-base quality is available; no much larger clone lies one base away.

The sequence derives from an adult who received the AZD1222 COVID-19 vaccine. Recombination linked TRBV9 to TRBJ1-5; 10 junctional bases match TRBD1. The input for sequencing was peripheral blood, taken 28 days after the second AZD1222 dose. The DNA reads TGTGCCAGCAGCGTCGGACAGGGGGATCAGCCCCAGCATTTT. Its translation is CASSVGQGDQPQHF.